The 7 T cell receptor beta chains given below trace back to one sample, sequenced in a study of vaccination effects on CD4 cells after COVID-19. Assay used: immunoSEQ multiplex PCR; TCRdb lists only in-frame clones, some missing. The data show 40,000 to 45,000 clones, less than 85% seen once. For these receptors, no antigen is known. Following 10 days of culture, CD4+ T cells were isolated. PCR confirmed that the person was infected with SARS-CoV-2 between March and December 2020. Either the BNT162b2 or mRNA-1273 vaccine was given to participants in two doses. This specimen was CD4+ T cells from PBMCs cultured without peptide, taken after COVID-19 vaccination. These receptors came from a human donor who had a prior SARS-CoV-2 infection.

The chain has TRBV2 and TRBJ2-7, with D unresolved. The CDR3 extends over 14 amino acids. CDR1 SNHLY and CDR2 FYNNEI come from the germline V gene. With 1 base removed from V and 2 bases from J, the gap between germline ends came to 9 bases. The CDR3 nucleotides read TGTGCCAGCAGTGAAGGCGGAATCACCTACGAGCAGTACTTC. It is translated as CASSEGGITYEQYF.

The gene calls are TRBV7-3 and TRBJ2-7; D ambiguous. Germline V lookup: CDR1 SGHTA, CDR2 FQGTGA. CDR3 length equals 13 residues. V was shortened by 4 bases and J by 3 bases, with 10 bases between the two germline ends. CDR3 sequence reads: CASSYGPVYEQYF. The CDR3 DNA reads TGTGCCAGCAGCTACGGACCGGTCTACGAGCAGTACTTC.

This chain connects TRBV2 to TRBJ2-5, with 8 bases matching TRBD1. Germline CDR1 is SNHLY and CDR2 is FYNNEI. The CDR3 loop spans 14 amino acids. V gave up 8 bases and J gave up 6 bases; unmatched junction bases: 11. The CDR3 bases are TGTGCCAGCCGAAAAACAGGGGGACGAAAGACCCAGTACTTC. Protein sequence: CASRKTGGRKTQYF.

V and J are TRBV7-2 and TRBJ2-7; the match to TRBD1 covers 8 bases. Germline assignment: CDR1 SGHTA and CDR2 FQGNSA. The CDR3 loop spans 15 amino acids. J lost 6 bases, V lost 3 bases, and 10 bases had no gene match. CDR3 loop: CASSFLARGRAEQYF. CDR3 coding DNA: TGTGCCAGCAGCTTTCTGGCCAGGGGGCGCGCCGAGCAGTACTTC.

CDR3 sequence: CASSLPTSGEQETQYF. The CDR3 bases are TGTGCCAGCAGCCTACCGACTAGCGGGGAACAAGAGACCCAGTACTTC. The chain is built from TRBV7-2 and TRBJ2-5; TRBD2 agrees at 11 bases. The CDR3 contains 16 residues. The V gene's germline CDR1 is SGHTA and CDR2 FQGNSA. The J segment lost 2 bases and the V segment lost 5 bases, leaving 7 bases of the junction unmatched. Using reference TRBV7-2 and TRBJ2-5 for the parts outside the CDR3, the full variable domain is GAGVSQSPSNKVTEKGKDVELRCDPISGHTALYWYRQSLGQGLEFLIYFQGNSAPDKSGLPSDRFSAERTGGSVSTLTIQRTQQEDSAVYLCASSLPTSGEQETQYFGPGTRLLVL.

This chain connects TRBV11-2 to TRBJ2-5; TRBD2 matches at 10 bases. Trimming at V came to 5 bases and at J to 2 bases, leaving 8 bases not matched to a gene. Germline assignment: CDR1 SGHAT and CDR2 FQNNGV. This CDR3 comprises 16 residues. The CDR3 sequence: CASSPRTSGGQETQYF. The CDR3 region has the DNA TGTGCCAGCAGCCCTCGGACTAGCGGAGGGCAAGAGACCCAGTACTTC.

The chain has TRBV7-9 and TRBJ2-7; the match to TRBD2 covers 11 bases. This CDR3 contains 17 residues. Germline values: CDR1 SEHNR, CDR2 FQNEAQ (reference sequence). The J segment lost 5 bases and the V segment lost 1 base, leaving 10 bases of the junction unmatched. In DNA, the CDR3 is TGTGCCAGCAGCTTAGATCCACTAGCGGGAGACAGCCACGAGCAGTACTTC. As protein: CASSLDPLAGDSHEQYF.